A selection of T cell receptor beta chains follows, all from one sample in a study of chemoradiotherapy in HPV16-positive cancers. Assay used: immunoSEQ multiplex PCR; TCRdb lists only in-frame clones, some missing. The repertoire holds more than 10,000 clones, with 85% to 90% as singletons. The source was blood, collected from a patient who underwent chemoradiotherapy. The receptors shown here come from a human donor with HPV-associated anogenital cancer. Both conserved end residues are part of each CDR3. D genes are given only for firm matches. Size values are once, few and many counts, or a class for expanded clones, and some rows have none.

J: TRBJ2-7; D: .; V: TRBV7-6; size: .; DNA: TGTGCCAGCAGCTTTAGTTCGGACGAGTCCTACGAGCAGTACTTC; CDR3: CASSFSSDESYEQYF
J: TRBJ2-2; D: .; V: TRBV9; size: .; DNA: TGTGCCAGCACCCCCACGGGAACGAACACCGGGGAGCTGTTTTTT; CDR3: CASTPTGTNTGELFF
J: TRBJ1-2; D: .; V: TRBV6-5; size: .; DNA: TGTGCCAGCAGTCGCGGACAATCTGGCTACACCTTC; CDR3: CASSRGQSGYTF
J: TRBJ1-1; D: .; V: TRBV19; size: .; DNA: TGTGCCAGTAGTATCGGTAGACCCACTGAAGCTTTCTTT; CDR3: CASSIGRPTEAFF
J: TRBJ2-1; D: .; V: TRBV4-3; size: .; DNA: TGCGCCAGCAGCCAAGATACCGGGCCGGGAAACGCCAATGAGCAGTTCTTC; CDR3: CASSQDTGPGNANEQFF
J: TRBJ2-1; D: .; V: TRBV6-4; size: .; DNA: TGTGCCAGCAGTGACGGGGGCAGAGCTGGTGGAAATGAGCAGTTCTTC; CDR3: CASSDGGRAGGNEQFF
J: TRBJ1-6; D: TRBD1; V: TRBV19; size: large; DNA: TGTGCCAGTACCCTGGGACAGACCTCACCCCTCCACTTT; CDR3: CASTLGQTSPLHF
J: TRBJ1-4; D: .; V: TRBV6-1; size: .; DNA: TGTGCCAGCAGTGGACAGTTTGAAAAACTGTTTTTT; CDR3: CASSGQFEKLFF
J: TRBJ2-2; D: TRBD1; V: TRBV2; size: .; DNA: TGTGCCAGCAGGGAGACAGGGTCGTTCGAGGGCACCGGGGAGCTGTTTTTT; CDR3: CASRETGSFEGTGELFF
J: TRBJ1-5; D: TRBD1; V: TRBV2; size: .; DNA: TGTGCCAGCAGCCCCGGGACAGACAGCAATCAGCCCCAGCATTTT; CDR3: CASSPGTDSNQPQHF
J: TRBJ1-3; D: .; V: TRBV28; size: .; DNA: TGTGCCAGCAGTTTAAAGGGATTGGGTGGAAACACCATATATTTT; CDR3: CASSLKGLGGNTIYF
J: TRBJ1-4; D: .; V: TRBV9; size: .; DNA: TGTGCCAGCAGCGGACATGTTGGAACTAATGAAAAACTGTTTTTT; CDR3: CASSGHVGTNEKLFF
J: TRBJ2-7; D: .; V: TRBV18; size: .; DNA: TGTGCCAGCTCACCAAGGGGCTACGAGCAGTACTTC; CDR3: CASSPRGYEQYF
J: TRBJ1-1; D: .; V: TRBV7-9; size: .; DNA: TGTGCCAGCAGCTTAGGGGGTAAGGGTGGACGGACTGAAGCTTTCTTT; CDR3: CASSLGGKGGRTEAFF
J: TRBJ2-3; D: .; V: TRBV4-3; size: .; DNA: TGCGCCAGCAGCCAAGATAGTGGAAGACGGGGTTACTTCACAGGTACGCAGTATTTT; CDR3: CASSQDSGRRGYFTGTQYF
J: TRBJ2-1; D: TRBD2; V: TRBV6-4; size: .; DNA: TGTGCCAGCAGTGACAGGACTAGCGGGTTAATGTATGAGCAGTTCTTC; CDR3: CASSDRTSGLMYEQFF
J: TRBJ2-1; D: TRBD2; V: TRBV19; size: .; DNA: TGTGCCAGTAGTATAGGAAGCGGGGTACTAAGGTCGCAGTTCTTC; CDR3: CASSIGSGVLRSQFF
J: TRBJ1-2; D: TRBD1; V: TRBV4-1; size: .; DNA: TGCGCCAGCAGCCGACCGGACAGGAACTATGGCTACACCTTC; CDR3: CASSRPDRNYGYTF
J: TRBJ2-2; D: TRBD2; V: TRBV7-3; size: .; DNA: TGTGCCAGCAGCCAACGGCGGGGCAGTCAGGGAGGGGACACCGGGGAGCTGTTTTTT; CDR3: CASSQRRGSQGGDTGELFF
J: TRBJ1-1; D: .; V: TRBV18; size: .; DNA: TGTGCCAGCTCACCAGGGGCGTCGTCTGAAGCTTTCTTT; CDR3: CASSPGASSEAFF
J: TRBJ2-7; D: .; V: TRBV9; size: .; DNA: TGTGCCAGCAGCGTAGCAGTTTTCTACGAGCAGTACTTC; CDR3: CASSVAVFYEQYF
J: TRBJ2-6; D: TRBD1; V: TRBV10-1; size: .; DNA: TGCGCCAGCAGACAGGGGGCGGCTGGGGCCAACGTCCTGACTTTC; CDR3: CASRQGAAGANVLTF
J: TRBJ2-3; D: .; V: TRBV6-6; size: .; DNA: TGTGCCAGCATCCACACAGATACGCAGTATTTT; CDR3: CASIHTDTQYF
J: TRBJ1-5; D: .; V: TRBV19; size: .; DNA: TGTGCCAGTAGTATGACCTCAAATAGCAATCAGCCCCAGCATTTT; CDR3: CASSMTSNSNQPQHF
J: TRBJ2-7; D: TRBD2; V: TRBV7-9; size: .; DNA: TGTGCCTCCGTACTAGCGGGTGTGGGCATCCCCTACGAGCAGTACTTC; CDR3: CASVLAGVGIPYEQYF
J: TRBJ1-1; D: .; V: TRBV4-3; size: .; DNA: TGCGCCAGCAGCCAAGAGAAAACACAACTGAACACTGAAGCTTTCTTT; CDR3: CASSQEKTQLNTEAFF
J: TRBJ1-1; D: .; V: TRBV19; size: .; DNA: TGTGCCAGTAGTGTGGGGACATCACTGAACACTGAAGCTTTCTTT; CDR3: CASSVGTSLNTEAFF
J: TRBJ2-2; D: TRBD1; V: TRBV7-2; size: once; DNA: TGTGCCAGCAGTATACAGGGGGCGATCATCCCCGGGGAGCTGTTTTTT; CDR3: CASSIQGAIIPGELFF
J: TRBJ2-7; D: .; V: TRBV5-5; size: .; DNA: TGTGCCAGCAGCTTGGCGGCAGGAGGGACCTACGAGCAGTACTTC; CDR3: CASSLAAGGTYEQYF
J: TRBJ1-1; D: .; V: TRBV2; size: .; DNA: TGTGCCAGCAGTGTTGGTGGGAGGGGAGCTTTCTTT; CDR3: CASSVGGRGAFF
J: TRBJ2-1; D: .; V: TRBV11-3; size: .; DNA: TGTGCCAGCAGCTTAGGGCTTTTTGGGAGTACCAATGAGCAGTTCTTC; CDR3: CASSLGLFGSTNEQFF
J: TRBJ1-2; D: TRBD1; V: TRBV27; size: .; DNA: TGTGCCAGCAGTTTACGCGACAGGGGCTATGGCTACACCTTC; CDR3: CASSLRDRGYGYTF
J: TRBJ1-2; D: TRBD1; V: TRBV28; size: .; DNA: TGTGCCAGCAGTTTCCCAATCGCGGACAGGGAGGACGGCTACACCTTC; CDR3: CASSFPIADREDGYTF
J: TRBJ2-3; D: TRBD2; V: TRBV6-5; size: .; DNA: TGTGCCAGTCGTACTAGCGGGGAGACAGATACGCAGTATTTT; CDR3: CASRTSGETDTQYF
J: TRBJ2-1; D: .; V: TRBV5-1; size: few; DNA: TGCGCCAGCAGCTTGTCCCTACAGAGTTACAATGAGCAGTTCTTC; CDR3: CASSLSLQSYNEQFF
J: TRBJ1-1; D: .; V: TRBV29-1; size: .; DNA: TGCAGCGTTGTGGGCAGGATGAACACTGAAGCTTTCTTT; CDR3: CSVVGRMNTEAFF
J: TRBJ2-1; D: .; V: TRBV7-2; size: .; DNA: TGTGCCAGCAGCTACCCCGGGGGGCGGGACTACAATGAGCAGTTCTTC; CDR3: CASSYPGGRDYNEQFF
J: TRBJ1-3; D: .; V: TRBV10-3; size: .; DNA: TGTGCCATCAGTGAGTCTTCACCGCAGTGGGACACCATATATTTT; CDR3: CAISESSPQWDTIYF
J: TRBJ2-7; D: .; V: TRBV5-6; size: .; DNA: TGTGCCAGCAGCTTCGGTACGAATTTCCGCGAGCAGTACTTC; CDR3: CASSFGTNFREQYF
J: TRBJ2-3; D: TRBD1; V: TRBV4-2; size: .; DNA: TGTGCCAGCAGCCAACACAGGGGGCTTGATAGCACAGATACGCAGTATTTT; CDR3: CASSQHRGLDSTDTQYF
J: TRBJ1-1; D: .; V: TRBV5-1; size: .; DNA: TGCGCCAGCAGCTTGACAGGCTGGGGCACTGAAGCTTTCTTT; CDR3: CASSLTGWGTEAFF
J: TRBJ2-7; D: TRBD2; V: TRBV28; size: .; DNA: TGTGCCAGCAGTCCCTCCCATGCGGGAGTATTCGAGCAGTACTTC; CDR3: CASSPSHAGVFEQYF
J: TRBJ1-1; D: TRBD1; V: TRBV5-1; size: .; DNA: TGCGCCAGCAGCTCGGGACAGCCGAACACTGAAGCTTTCTTT; CDR3: CASSSGQPNTEAFF
J: TRBJ2-3; D: TRBD2; V: TRBV4-1; size: .; DNA: TGCGCCAGCAGCCTCGGACTAGCGGTCACAGATACGCAGTATTTT; CDR3: CASSLGLAVTDTQYF
J: TRBJ2-4; D: .; V: TRBV7-9; size: .; DNA: TGTGCCAGCAGCTTAGACGGGGCTGGGGGAAACATTCAGTACTTC; CDR3: CASSLDGAGGNIQYF
J: TRBJ2-3; D: .; V: TRBV9; size: .; DNA: TGTGCCAGCAGCCCGAGCAGGGCGGATACGCAGTATTTT; CDR3: CASSPSRADTQYF
J: TRBJ1-3; D: .; V: TRBV10-3; size: .; DNA: TGTGCCATCAGTGCGGGAGGAACTGGAAACACCATATATTTT; CDR3: CAISAGGTGNTIYF
J: TRBJ1-1; D: .; V: TRBV18; size: .; DNA: TGTGCCAGCTCACCAGGGATGAACACTGAAGCTTTCTTT; CDR3: CASSPGMNTEAFF
J: TRBJ1-2; D: TRBD1; V: TRBV5-5; size: .; DNA: TGTGCCAGCAGCCAAGGACAGGCGGGCTATGGCTACACCTTC; CDR3: CASSQGQAGYGYTF
J: TRBJ2-7; D: .; V: TRBV5-5; size: .; DNA: TGTGCCAGCAGCTTGGTACTCCACGAGCAGTACTTC; CDR3: CASSLVLHEQYF
J: TRBJ2-2; D: .; V: TRBV9; size: few; DNA: TGTGCCAGCAGCGTGACTAACACCGGGGAGCTGTTTTTT; CDR3: CASSVTNTGELFF
J: TRBJ1-4; D: TRBD1; V: TRBV6-5; size: .; DNA: TGTGCCAGCAGTCGGGACAGGAATGAAAAACTGTTTTTT; CDR3: CASSRDRNEKLFF